This paragraph reports one T cell receptor beta chain. Its specificity is unknown. These data are taken from a study of shared clonotypes between healthy human individuals. Overall study findings and caveats: Clonotype sharing across a handful of donors was observed for around 5% of naive CD4 clonotypes. Blood was the only sampled material, and tissue repertoires likely differ.

J lost 2 bases, V lost 1 base, and 7 bases had no gene match. The germline CDR1 and CDR2 sequences are MGHRA and YSYEKL. This CDR3 spans 17 amino acids. The method was immunoSEQ multiplex PCR; TCRdb's version includes in-frame clones alone and lacks a portion of them. The sample includes about 1.5 million clones, 95% to 99% of them seen just once. The receptor was derived from a man in his thirties or forties in good health. The chain is built from TRBV4-1 and TRBJ2-3; 9 bases are shared with TRBD2. The specimen was naive CD4+ T cells sorted from blood. The subset was: CD45RA+ positively selected. CDR3: CASSQASGRPNTDTQYF. The DNA for the CDR3 is TGCGCCAGCAGCCAAGCCAGCGGGAGGCCGAACACAGATACGCAGTATTTT.